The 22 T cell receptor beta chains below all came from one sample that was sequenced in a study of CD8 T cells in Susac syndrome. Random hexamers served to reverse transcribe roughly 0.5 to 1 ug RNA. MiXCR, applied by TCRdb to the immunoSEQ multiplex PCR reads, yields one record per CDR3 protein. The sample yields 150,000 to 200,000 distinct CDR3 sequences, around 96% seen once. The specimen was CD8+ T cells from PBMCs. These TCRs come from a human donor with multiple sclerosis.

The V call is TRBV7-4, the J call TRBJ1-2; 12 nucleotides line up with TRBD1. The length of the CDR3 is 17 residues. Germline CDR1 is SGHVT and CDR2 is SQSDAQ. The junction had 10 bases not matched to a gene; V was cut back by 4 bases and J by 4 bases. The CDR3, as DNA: TGTGCCAGCAGCTGGCCCGGGACAGGGGGCTTCACCTATGGCTACACCTTC. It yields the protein CASSWPGTGGFTYGYTF.

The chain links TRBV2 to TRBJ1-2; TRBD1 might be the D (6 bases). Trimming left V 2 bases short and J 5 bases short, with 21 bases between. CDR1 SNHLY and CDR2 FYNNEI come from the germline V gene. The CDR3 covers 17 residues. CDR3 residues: CASSEPPWGASGYGYTF. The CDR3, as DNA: TGTGCCAGCAGTGAACCTCCCTGGGGGGCATCGGGGTATGGCTACACCTTC.

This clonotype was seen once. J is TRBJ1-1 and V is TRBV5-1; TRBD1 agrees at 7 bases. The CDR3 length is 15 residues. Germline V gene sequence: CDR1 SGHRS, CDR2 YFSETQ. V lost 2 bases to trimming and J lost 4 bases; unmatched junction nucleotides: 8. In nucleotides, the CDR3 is TGCGCCAGCAGCTTCAGGGGGGAGGAGAGCACTGAAGCTTTCTTT. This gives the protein CASSFRGEESTEAFF.

CDR3 DNA: TGTGCCACCAGCAGAGCTCTAGCGGGGAAGCCCGTCTCCTACAATGAGCAGTTCTTC. This sequence encodes CATSRALAGKPVSYNEQFF. This chain joins TRBV15 and TRBJ2-1, with 9 positions matching TRBD2. The V and J ends lost 1 base and 0 bases, in that order; junction bases with no gene match: 10. The germline V gene has CDR1 LNHNV and CDR2 YYDKDF (reference sequence). CDR3 length: 19 amino acids.

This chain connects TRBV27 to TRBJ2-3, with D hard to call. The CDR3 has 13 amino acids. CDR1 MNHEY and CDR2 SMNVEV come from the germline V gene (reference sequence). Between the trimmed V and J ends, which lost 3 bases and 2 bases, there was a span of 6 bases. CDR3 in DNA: TGTGCCAGCAGTTTGACCAACACAGATACGCAGTATTTT. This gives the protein CASSLTNTDTQYF.

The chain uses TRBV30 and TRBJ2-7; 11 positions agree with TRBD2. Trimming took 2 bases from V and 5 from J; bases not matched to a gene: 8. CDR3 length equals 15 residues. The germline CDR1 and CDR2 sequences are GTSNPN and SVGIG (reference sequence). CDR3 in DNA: TGTGCCTGGAGTCAAGGTAGCGGGAGGGAAGACGAGCAGTACTTC. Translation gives CAWSQGSGREDEQYF.

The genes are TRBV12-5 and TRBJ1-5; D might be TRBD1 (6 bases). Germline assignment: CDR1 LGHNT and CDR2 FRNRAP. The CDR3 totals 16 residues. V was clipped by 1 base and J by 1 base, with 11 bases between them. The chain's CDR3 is CASGLALQGSNQPQHF. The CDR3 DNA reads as TGTGCTAGTGGTTTGGCCTTACAGGGAAGCAATCAGCCCCAGCATTTT.

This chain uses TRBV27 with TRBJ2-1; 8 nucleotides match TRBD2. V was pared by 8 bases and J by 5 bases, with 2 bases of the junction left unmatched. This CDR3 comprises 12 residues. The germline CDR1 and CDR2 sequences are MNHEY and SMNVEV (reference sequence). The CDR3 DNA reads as TGTGCCAGCTGGACTAGCCACAATGAGCAGTTCTTC. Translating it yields CASWTSHNEQFF.

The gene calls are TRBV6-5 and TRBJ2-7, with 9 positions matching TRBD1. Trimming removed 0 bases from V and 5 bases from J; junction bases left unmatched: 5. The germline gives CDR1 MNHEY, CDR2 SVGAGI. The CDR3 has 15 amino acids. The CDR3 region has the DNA TGTGCCAGCAGTTACTCCGGACAGGGGTGGGACGAGCAGTACTTC. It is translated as CASSYSGQGWDEQYF.

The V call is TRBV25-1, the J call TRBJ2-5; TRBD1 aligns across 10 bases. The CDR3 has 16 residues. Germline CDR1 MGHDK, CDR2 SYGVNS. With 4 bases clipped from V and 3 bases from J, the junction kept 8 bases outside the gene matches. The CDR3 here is CASSGARDRGEETQYF. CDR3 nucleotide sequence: TGTGCCAGCAGTGGGGCAAGGGACAGGGGAGAAGAGACCCAGTACTTC.

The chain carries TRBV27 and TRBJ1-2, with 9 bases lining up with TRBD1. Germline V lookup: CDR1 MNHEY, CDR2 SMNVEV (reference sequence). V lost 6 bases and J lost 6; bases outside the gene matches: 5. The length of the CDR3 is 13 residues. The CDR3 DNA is TGTGCCAGCAGCCTGACAGGGGGACATGGCTACACCTTC. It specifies CASSLTGGHGYTF.

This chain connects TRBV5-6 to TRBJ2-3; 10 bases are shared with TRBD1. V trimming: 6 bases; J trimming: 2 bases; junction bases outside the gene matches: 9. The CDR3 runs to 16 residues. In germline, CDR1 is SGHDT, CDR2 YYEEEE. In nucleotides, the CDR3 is TGTGCCAGCACCCCCTTGGGGACAGGGGCCACAGATACGCAGTATTTT. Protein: CASTPLGTGATDTQYF.

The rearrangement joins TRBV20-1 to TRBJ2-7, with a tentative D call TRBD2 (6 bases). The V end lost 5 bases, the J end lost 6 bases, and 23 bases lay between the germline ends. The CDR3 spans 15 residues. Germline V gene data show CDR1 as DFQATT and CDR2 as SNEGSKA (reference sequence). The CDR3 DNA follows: TGCAGTGCTCCAAACCCCTTAGGAGGGCTATCCGAGCAGTACTTC. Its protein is CSAPNPLGGLSEQYF.

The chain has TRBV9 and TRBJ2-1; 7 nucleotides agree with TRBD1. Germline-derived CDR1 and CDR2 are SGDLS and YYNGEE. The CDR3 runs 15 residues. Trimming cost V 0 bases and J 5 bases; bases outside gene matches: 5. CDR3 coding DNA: TGTGCCAGCAGCGTAGTTGGGGGACAGAACAATGAGCAGTTCTTC. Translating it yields CASSVVGGQNNEQFF.

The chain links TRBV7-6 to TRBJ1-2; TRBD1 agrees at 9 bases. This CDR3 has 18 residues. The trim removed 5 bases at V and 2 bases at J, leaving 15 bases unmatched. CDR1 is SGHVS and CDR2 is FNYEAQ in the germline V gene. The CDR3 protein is CASSQKVGQGFANYGYTF. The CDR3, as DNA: TGTGCCAGCAGCCAAAAAGTTGGACAGGGGTTTGCCAACTATGGCTACACCTTC. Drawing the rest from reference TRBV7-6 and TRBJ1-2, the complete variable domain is GAGVSQSPRYKVTKRGQDVALRCDPISGHVSLYWYRQALGQGPEFLTYFNYEAQQDKSGLPNDRFSAERPEGSISTLTIQRTEQRDSAMYRCASSQKVGQGFANYGYTFGSGTRLTVV.

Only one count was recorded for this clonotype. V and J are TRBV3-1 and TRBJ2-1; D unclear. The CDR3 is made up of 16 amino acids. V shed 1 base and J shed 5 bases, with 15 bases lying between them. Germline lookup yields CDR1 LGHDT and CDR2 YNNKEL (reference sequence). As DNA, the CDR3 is TGTGCCAGCAGCCAAGGAGTGGCCTACTTCGACAATGAGCAGTTCTTC. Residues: CASSQGVAYFDNEQFF.

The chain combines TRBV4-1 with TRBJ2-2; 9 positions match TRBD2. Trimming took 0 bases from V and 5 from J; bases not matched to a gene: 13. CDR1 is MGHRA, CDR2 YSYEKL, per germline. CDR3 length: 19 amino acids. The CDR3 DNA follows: TGCGCCAGCAGCCAAGATCATGTGGCGGGAGGGCCACGGACCGGGGAGCTGTTTTTT. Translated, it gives CASSQDHVAGGPRTGELFF.

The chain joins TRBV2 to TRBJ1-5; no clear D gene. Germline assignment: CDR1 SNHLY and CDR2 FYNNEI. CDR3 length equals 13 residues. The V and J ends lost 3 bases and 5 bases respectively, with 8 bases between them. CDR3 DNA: TGTGCCAGCAGTGATGGTGCATATCAGCCCCAGCATTTT. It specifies CASSDGAYQPQHF.

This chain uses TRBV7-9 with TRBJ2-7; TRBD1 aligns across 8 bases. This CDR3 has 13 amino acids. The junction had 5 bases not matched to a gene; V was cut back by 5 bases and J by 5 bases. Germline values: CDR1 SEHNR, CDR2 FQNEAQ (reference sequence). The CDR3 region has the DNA TGTGCCAGCAGCCTAAGGACAGGGCACGAGCAGTACTTC. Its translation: CASSLRTGHEQYF. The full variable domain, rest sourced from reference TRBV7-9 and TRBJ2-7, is DTGVSQNPRHKITKRGQNVTFRCDPISEHNRLYWYRQTLGQGPEFLTYFQNEAQLEKSRLLSDRFSAERPKGSFSTLEIQRTEQGDSAMYLCASSLRTGHEQYFGPGTRLTVT.

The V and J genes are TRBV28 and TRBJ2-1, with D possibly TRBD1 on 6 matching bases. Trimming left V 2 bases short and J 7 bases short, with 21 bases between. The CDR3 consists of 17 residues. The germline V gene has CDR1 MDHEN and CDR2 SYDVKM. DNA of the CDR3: TGTGCCAGCAGTTTACTGGCCAGCCATACAAGGGGGAATGAGCAGTTCTTC. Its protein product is CASSLLASHTRGNEQFF.

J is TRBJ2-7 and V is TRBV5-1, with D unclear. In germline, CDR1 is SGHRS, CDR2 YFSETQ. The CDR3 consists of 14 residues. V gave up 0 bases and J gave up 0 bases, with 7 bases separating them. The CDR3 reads CASSLDASSYEQYF. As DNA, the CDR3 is TGCGCCAGCAGCTTGGACGCTAGCTCCTACGAGCAGTACTTC.

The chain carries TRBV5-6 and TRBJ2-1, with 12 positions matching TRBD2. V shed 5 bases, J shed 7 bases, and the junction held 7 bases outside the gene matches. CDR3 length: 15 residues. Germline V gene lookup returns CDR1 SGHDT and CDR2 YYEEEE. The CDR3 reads CASSWTSGIGNEQFF. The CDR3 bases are TGTGCCAGCAGTTGGACTAGCGGGATTGGGAATGAGCAGTTCTTC. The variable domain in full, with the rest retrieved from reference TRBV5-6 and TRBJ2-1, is DAGVTQSPTHLIKTRGQQVTLRCSPKSGHDTVSWYQQALGQGPQFIFQYYEEEERQRGNFPDRFSGHQFPNYSSELNVNALLLGDSALYLCASSWTSGIGNEQFFGPGTRLTVL.